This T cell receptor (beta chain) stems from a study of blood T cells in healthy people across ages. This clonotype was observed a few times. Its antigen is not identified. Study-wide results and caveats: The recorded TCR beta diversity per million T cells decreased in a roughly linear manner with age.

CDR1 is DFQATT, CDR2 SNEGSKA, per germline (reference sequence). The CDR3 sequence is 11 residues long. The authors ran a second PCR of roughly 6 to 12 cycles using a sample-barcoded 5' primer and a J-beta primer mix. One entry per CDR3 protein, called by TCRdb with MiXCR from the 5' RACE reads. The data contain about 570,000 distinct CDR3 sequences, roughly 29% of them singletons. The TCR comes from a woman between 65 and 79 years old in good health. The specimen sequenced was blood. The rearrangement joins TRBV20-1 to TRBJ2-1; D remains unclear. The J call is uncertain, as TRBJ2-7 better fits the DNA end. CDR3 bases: TGCAGTGCTACCAAGGGCTTCGAGCAGTACTTC. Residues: CSATKGFEQYF.